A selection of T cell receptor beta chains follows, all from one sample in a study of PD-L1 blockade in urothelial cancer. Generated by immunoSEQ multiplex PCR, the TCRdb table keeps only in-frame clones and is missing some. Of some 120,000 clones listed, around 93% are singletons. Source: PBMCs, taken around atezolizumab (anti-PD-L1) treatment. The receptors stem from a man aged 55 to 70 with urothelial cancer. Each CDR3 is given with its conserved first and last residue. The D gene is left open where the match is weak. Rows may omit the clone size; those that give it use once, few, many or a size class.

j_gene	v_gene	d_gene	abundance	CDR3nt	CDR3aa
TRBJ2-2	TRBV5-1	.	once	TGCGCCAGCAGCACCAGCACGGGAGCCGGGGAGCTGTTTTTT	CASSTSTGAGELFF
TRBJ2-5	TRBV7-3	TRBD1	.	TGTGCCAGCAGTCAGGGGACCAGGGGGCGAGCTGAGACCCAGTACTTC	CASSQGTRGRAETQYF
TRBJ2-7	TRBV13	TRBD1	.	TGTGCCAGCAGCCTGGGACAGTCGGCCTACGAGCAGTACTTC	CASSLGQSAYEQYF
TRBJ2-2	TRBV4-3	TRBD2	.	TGCGCCAGCAGTCCCGGACTAGCGGTGACCGGGGAGCTGTTTTTT	CASSPGLAVTGELFF
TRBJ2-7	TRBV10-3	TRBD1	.	TGTGCCATCAGACAGGGGGATGGCGAGCAGTACTTC	CAIRQGDGEQYF
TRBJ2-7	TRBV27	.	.	TGTGCCAGCAGTTTATCGAACAGCTACGAGCAGTACTTC	CASSLSNSYEQYF
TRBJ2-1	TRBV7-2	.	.	TGTGCCAGCAGCCCACAACCAGACGGGGAGCAGTTCTTC	CASSPQPDGEQFF
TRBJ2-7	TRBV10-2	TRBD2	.	TGCGCCAGCTTAACTAGCGGGGGATACGAGCAGTACTTC	CASLTSGGYEQYF
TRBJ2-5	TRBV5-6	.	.	TGTGCCAGCAGCTCCAACCTACAGAGCCAAGAGACCCAGTACTTC	CASSSNLQSQETQYF
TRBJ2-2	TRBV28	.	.	TGTGCCACCTACAGAGAGGGGCAGGGGTCCGTCGGGGAGCTGTTTTTT	CATYREGQGSVGELFF
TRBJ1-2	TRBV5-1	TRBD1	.	TGCGCCAGCAGCTTGTCAGGCAGTGGGACAGGGTTCGTCCAAAATGGCTACACCTTC	CASSLSGSGTGFVQNGYTF
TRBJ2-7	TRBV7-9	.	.	TGTGCCAGCAGCTTAGCCAGGGATTCCAACGAGCAGTACTTC	CASSLARDSNEQYF
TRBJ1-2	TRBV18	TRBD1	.	TGTGCCAGCTCACCAGGAGAAGGGACAGGCAACGATTATGGCTACACCTTC	CASSPGEGTGNDYGYTF
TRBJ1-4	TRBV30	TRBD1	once	TGTGCCTGGAGTGGGGGACAGGGGAATGAAAAACTGTTTTTT	CAWSGGQGNEKLFF
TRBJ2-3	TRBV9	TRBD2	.	TGTGCCAGCAGCGCACTAGCGTTGGTTACAGATACGCAGTATTTT	CASSALALVTDTQYF
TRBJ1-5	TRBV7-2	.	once	TGTGCCAGCAGCTTAGAGGGGGGGCATCAGCCCCAGCATTTT	CASSLEGGHQPQHF